The clone carrying this T cell receptor beta chain has at least ten counts. Its antigen is still unknown. In TCRdb, the reads were re-called with MiXCR into one record per CDR3 protein. Among about 920,000 distinct CDR3 sequences listed, around 31% were seen once. The CDR3 spans 18 residues. Trimming took off 4 bases at V and 1 base at J, with 20 bases between the two ends. CDR1 and CDR2 (germline): SEHNR, FQNEAQ (reference sequence). The data derive from a study of T cell repertoires in cytomegalovirus infection. Study-wide background: Used in the study were CMV epitopes, some recently identified and HLA-C-restricted, others well-studied and HLA-B-restricted. Findings and caveats of the study: Cumulative public TCR beta family frequency identified carriers of CMV plus the relevant HLA. Dominant in the ex vivo response were TCR beta clonotypes restricted by HLA-C and specific for CMV.

The TCR originated in a human donor in good health (CMV status not recorded). Some clones in this sample may be carry-over from other donors' samples. V and J are TRBV7-9 and TRBJ2-4, with D possibly matching TRBD1 (5 bases). This sample comprised cultured CD8+ T cells from PBMCs, obtained from culture after CMV antigen stimulation. This CDR3 reads CASSSPPSDPGAKNIQYF. CDR3 in DNA: TGTGCCAGCAGCTCCCCCCCCAGCGACCCAGGGGCCAAAAACATTCAGTACTTC.